This TCR beta chain was recovered during a study of long-term antiretroviral therapy in people with HIV. Overall study results and limits: CDR3 lengths in HIV samples spanned a narrower range than controls. Diversity measured after ART increased yet remained under transplant donor controls.

Cryopreserved PBMC numbered about 0.85-10 million per sample before DNA extraction. The libraries were made with immunoSEQ v3.0 at survey level. Each sample had sequencing targeting 40,000-50,000 T-cell genomes. Repertoires were generated with immunoSEQ multiplex PCR, while TCRdb's copy carries only in-frame clones and drops some. The sample yields approximately 26,000 clones, around 83% seen once. About this clone itself: Its specificity is not known.

Trimming left V 7 bases short and J 5 bases short, with 12 bases between. The CDR3 extends over 12 amino acids. Germline CDR1 reads MNHEY; CDR2 reads SMNVEV (reference sequence). Sequencing used unsorted PBMCs, obtained 0.4 years after starting antiretroviral therapy. The TCR originated in a man between 18 and 35 years old with HIV. This rearrangement joins TRBV27 to TRBJ2-7; D could derive from TRBD1 or TRBD2 (5 bases each). CDR3 DNA sequence: TGTGCCAGCAAAGAGGGGAACCACGAGCAGTACTTC. Translating it yields CASKEGNHEQYF.